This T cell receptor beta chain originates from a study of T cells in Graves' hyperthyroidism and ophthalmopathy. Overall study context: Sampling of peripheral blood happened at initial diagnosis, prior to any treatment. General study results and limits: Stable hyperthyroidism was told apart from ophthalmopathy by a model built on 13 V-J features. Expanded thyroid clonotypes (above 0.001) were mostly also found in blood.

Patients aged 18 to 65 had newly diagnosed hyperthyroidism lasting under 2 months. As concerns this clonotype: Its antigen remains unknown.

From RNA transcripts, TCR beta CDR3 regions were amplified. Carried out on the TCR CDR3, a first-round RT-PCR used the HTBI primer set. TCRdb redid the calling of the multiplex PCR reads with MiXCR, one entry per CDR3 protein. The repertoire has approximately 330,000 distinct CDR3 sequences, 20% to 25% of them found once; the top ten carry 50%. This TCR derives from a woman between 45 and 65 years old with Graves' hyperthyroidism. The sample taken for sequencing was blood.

CDR3 region: CASSGIAGAEQYF. As DNA, the CDR3 is TGTGCCAGCAGCGGAATCGCGGGAGCCGAGCAGTACTTC. The gene calls are TRBV7-9 and TRBJ2-7; 7 bases map to TRBD2. The CDR3 covers 13 residues. J was trimmed by 6 bases and V by 5 bases; bases with no gene match: 7. Germline values: CDR1 SEHNR, CDR2 FQNEAQ (reference sequence).